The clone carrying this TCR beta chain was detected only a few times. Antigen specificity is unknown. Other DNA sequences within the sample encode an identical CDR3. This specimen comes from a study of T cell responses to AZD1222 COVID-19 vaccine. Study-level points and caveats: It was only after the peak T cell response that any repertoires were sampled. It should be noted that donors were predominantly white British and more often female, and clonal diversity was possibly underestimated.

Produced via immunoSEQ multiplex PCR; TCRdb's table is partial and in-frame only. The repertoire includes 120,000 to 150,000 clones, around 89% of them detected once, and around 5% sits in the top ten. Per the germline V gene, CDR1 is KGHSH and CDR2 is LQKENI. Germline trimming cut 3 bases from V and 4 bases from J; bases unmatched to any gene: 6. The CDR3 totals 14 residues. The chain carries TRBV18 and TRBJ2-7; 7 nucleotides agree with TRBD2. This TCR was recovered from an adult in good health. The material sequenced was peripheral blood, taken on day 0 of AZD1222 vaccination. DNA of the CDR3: TGTGCCAGCTCACCCACGGGACTAACATACGAGCAGTACTTC. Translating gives CASSPTGLTYEQYF.